This TCR beta chain derives from a study of molecular identifiers for immune sequencing clone quantification. From germline, CDR1 is LGHNA and CDR2 YSLEER. There are 14 residues in the CDR3. The V end lost 4 bases, the J end lost 1 base, and 11 bases lay between the germline ends. About this clonotype itself: This sequence may be a read error, since a much larger clone differs from it by one base.

From the PCR reads, TCRdb called clonotypes with MiXCR, one entry per CDR3 protein. The sample consists of about 640,000 distinct CDR3 sequences, 20% of them appearing once. Naive CD8 T cells, phenotype CD8+CD4-CCR7+CD45RA+, were sorted. This receptor was identified in a human donor in good health. Some libraries in this study had Jurkat cell RNA spiked in. The specimen sequenced was naive CD8+ T cells from blood, with Jurkat cell RNA spiked in. Subset described: FACS-sorted CD8+CD4-CCR7+CD45RA+ naive T cells. The genes are TRBV4-3 and TRBJ2-7; D unclear. The CDR3 nucleotides read TGCGCCAGCAGCCGAGAAAGACTTTCCTACGAGCAGTACTTC. This sequence encodes CASSRERLSYEQYF.